These 19 T cell receptor beta chains were sequenced from one sample in a study of graft-versus-host responses after intestinal transplantation. These receptors have no known antigen. Assay used: immunoSEQ multiplex PCR; TCRdb lists only in-frame clones, some missing. The sample shows about 36,000 clones, roughly 95% of them seen only once. The sample consisted of unstimulated CD4+ T cells sorted from spleen or lymph node cells, taken before transplant. These receptors all stem from a human donor who was the organ donor for an intestinal transplant.

The chain is built from TRBV10-3 and TRBJ2-3, with D maybe TRBD2 (6 bases). CDR3 length: 13 residues. With 4 bases removed from V and 1 base from J, the gap between germline ends came to 6 bases. Germline values: CDR1 ENHRY, CDR2 SYGVKD. In DNA form, the CDR3 reads TGTGCCATCAGTGCGGGGGGCACAGATACGCAGTATTTT. It is translated as CAISAGGTDTQYF.

The chain has TRBV30 and TRBJ2-3; weak D call: TRBD2 (7 bases). The germline V gene has CDR1 GTSNPN and CDR2 SVGIG (reference sequence). The ends were cut back, 2 bases at V and 0 bases at J, with 24 bases in the middle. The CDR3 has 19 residues. CDR3: CAWSRGGAHAPISTDTQYF. The CDR3, as DNA: TGTGCCTGGAGTAGGGGGGGGGCTCACGCGCCGATTAGCACAGATACGCAGTATTTT.

This clone was observed a single time. This sequence joins TRBV1 and TRBJ2-3; TRBD1 is taken as the D call from the table, unchecked against the DNA. TRBV1 corresponds to a pseudogene. CDR3 length: 18 residues. The CDR3 protein is CTSSHTRQGQISTDTQYF. For the CDR3, the DNA is TGCACCAGCAGCCATACCCGCCAGGGACAGATTTCCACAGATACGCAGTATTTT.

The chain employs TRBV21-1 and TRBJ2-7; the D call of TRBD2 is as the table states it, not checked on the DNA. TRBV21-1 is described as a pseudogene. The CDR3 extends over 16 amino acids. The CDR3 loop reads CASSKEGLAGYYEQYF. DNA for the CDR3: TGTGCCAGCAGCAAAGAGGGACTAGCGGGGTACTACGAGCAGTACTTC.

Here the CDR3 DNA reads TGTGCCAGCTCACCAGTGACGGGGGGTACCTATAATTCACCCCTCCACTTT. As protein: CASSPVTGGTYNSPLHF. The J gene is TRBJ1-6, the V gene TRBV18, with D tentatively TRBD1 (5 bases). This CDR3 has 17 amino acids. In germline, CDR1 is KGHSH, CDR2 LQKENI. V dropped 2 bases and J dropped 2 bases, with 13 bases sitting between them.

This chain joins TRBV2 and TRBJ2-4; 9 bases line up with TRBD2. Germline CDR1 reads SNHLY; CDR2 reads FYNNEI. The CDR3 loop spans 17 amino acids. The V and J ends lost 6 bases and 6 bases, in that order; junction bases with no gene match: 15. The CDR3 DNA is TGTGCCAGCAGACCCGATGCGGTGGCGGGGGGGGTAAACATTCAGTACTTC. This gives the protein CASRPDAVAGGVNIQYF. The whole variable domain, filled in from reference TRBV2 and TRBJ2-4, reads EPEVTQTPSHQVTQMGQEVILRCVPISNHLYFYWYRQILGQKVEFLVSFYNNEISEKSEIFDDQFSVERPDGSNFTLKIRSTKLEDSAMYFCASRPDAVAGGVNIQYFGAGTRLSVL.

V and J are TRBV18 and TRBJ2-7; 11 nucleotides match TRBD1. Germline V lookup: CDR1 KGHSH, CDR2 LQKENI. V lost 3 bases and J lost 3; bases outside the gene matches: 1. The CDR3 loop spans 14 amino acids. This CDR3 is CASSPGTGGYEQYF. The CDR3 bases are TGTGCCAGCTCACCGGGGACAGGGGGCTACGAGCAGTACTTC.

This chain joins TRBV7-8 and TRBJ2-3; D is uncertain. Trimming stripped 7 bases from V and 0 bases from J, with 8 bases between. CDR3 length: 13 residues. Germline V CDR1 and CDR2: SGHVS, FQNEAQ. DNA for the CDR3: TGTGCCAGCAAGGGCTGGAGCACAGATACGCAGTATTTT. It yields the protein CASKGWSTDTQYF. Supplemented by reference TRBV7-8 and TRBJ2-3, the full variable domain reads GAGVSQSPRYKVAKRGQDVALRCDPISGHVSLFWYQQALGQGPEFLTYFQNEAQLDKSGLPSDRFFAERPEGSVSTLKIQRTQQEDSAVYLCASKGWSTDTQYFGPGTRLTVL.

The J gene is TRBJ2-2, the V gene TRBV13; the match to TRBD1 covers 7 bases. After removal of 5 bases from V and 7 bases from J, the junction contained 7 bases not matched to a gene. This CDR3 is built from 14 residues. CDR1 is PRHDT and CDR2 is FYEKMQ in the germline V gene (reference sequence). The CDR3 protein is CASSILQGIGELFF. CDR3 DNA: TGTGCCAGCAGCATATTACAGGGGATCGGGGAGCTGTTTTTT.

The chain joins TRBV11-3 to TRBJ2-1, with 10 bases lining up with TRBD1. There are 15 residues in the CDR3. Germline V lookup: CDR1 SGHNT, CDR2 YENEEA. Trimming removed 5 bases from V and 4 bases from J; junction bases left unmatched: 5. The CDR3 loop reads CASSPGQGQYNEQFF. CDR3 in DNA: TGTGCCAGCAGCCCGGGACAGGGGCAGTACAATGAGCAGTTCTTC.

The chain uses TRBV5-8 and TRBJ2-2; TRBD2 matches 11 bases. The CDR3 runs 16 residues. V lost 4 bases, J lost 2 bases, and 4 bases stayed unmatched. The germline V gene has CDR1 SGHTS and CDR2 YDEGEE. CDR3 loop: CASSRGTSGNTGELFF. The CDR3 nucleotides are TGTGCCAGCAGCCGTGGGACTAGCGGAAACACCGGGGAGCTGTTTTTT.

The V call is TRBV19, the J call TRBJ1-2; no definite D call. V was clipped by 3 bases and J by 3 bases, with 14 bases between them. This CDR3 has 15 amino acids. The germline V gene encodes CDR1 LNHDA and CDR2 SQIVND (reference sequence). DNA for the CDR3: TGTGCCAGTAGTATTTCTCCTGGAGGCCACTATGGCTACACCTTC. This codes for CASSISPGGHYGYTF.

V gene TRBV11-3 combines with J gene TRBJ2-1, with D perhaps being TRBD1 or TRBD2 (5 bases each). V gave up 5 bases and J gave up 2 bases, with 13 bases separating them. This CDR3 has 15 amino acids. Germline V gives CDR1 SGHNT, CDR2 YENEEA. Here the CDR3 reads CASSQGRGTYNEQFF. CDR3 nucleotides: TGTGCCAGCAGCCAGGGTCGGGGCACCTACAATGAGCAGTTCTTC.

V is TRBV6-1 and J is TRBJ2-3, with 10 bases that match TRBD1. This CDR3 has 15 residues. Germline values: CDR1 MNHNS, CDR2 SASEGT. V dropped 6 bases and J dropped 3; count of bases not matched to a gene: 6. CDR3 DNA sequence: TGTGCCAGCAGGGGGGGACAGGGGTTGACAGATACGCAGTATTTT. It translates to CASRGGQGLTDTQYF.

The V and J genes are TRBV30 and TRBJ1-1; D may be TRBD1 (5 bases). This CDR3 has 11 amino acids. V dropped 5 bases and J dropped 10 bases, with 14 bases sitting between them. Germline assignment: CDR1 GTSNPN and CDR2 SVGIG (reference sequence). The CDR3 bases are TGTGCCTGGCACCTTCGGGACCGAGCTTTCTTT. Translation gives CAWHLRDRAFF.

The rearrangement joins TRBV18 to TRBJ1-2; a possible D gene is TRBD1 (6 bases). Between the trimmed V and J ends, which lost 3 bases and 4 bases, there was a span of 12 bases. CDR3 length: 14 amino acids. Germline CDR1 KGHSH, CDR2 LQKENI. CDR3 in amino acids: CASSPLGAGYGYTF. The CDR3 DNA reads TGTGCCAGCTCACCCTTGGGGGCGGGCTATGGCTACACCTTC.

The rearrangement joins TRBV5-4 to TRBJ2-5, with 10 bases lining up with TRBD2. Per germline, CDR1 SGHNT and CDR2 YYREEE (reference sequence). The CDR3 contains 16 residues. The trim removed 3 bases at V and 4 bases at J, leaving 9 bases unmatched. For the CDR3, the DNA is TGTGCCAGCAGCTCCCAACGAGCGGGGGGGCTAGAGACCCAGTACTTC. This codes for CASSSQRAGGLETQYF.

This clone was recorded a few times. V usage is TRBV29-1 and J usage is TRBJ1-2; 12 nucleotides align to TRBD1. V lost 7 bases to trimming and J lost 8 bases; unmatched junction nucleotides: 8. The CDR3 runs 13 residues. Germline V CDR1 and CDR2: SQVTM, ANQGSEA. Here the CDR3 DNA reads TGCAGCGGAGGGACAGGGGGCGCTTCCGGCTACACCTTC. Its protein is CSGGTGGASGYTF.

The rearrangement joins TRBV7-7 to TRBJ2-1, with 16 nucleotides matching TRBD2. Germline-derived CDR1 and CDR2 are SSHAT and FNYEAQ (reference sequence). The CDR3 contains 16 residues. The V gene end was trimmed by 4 bases and the J gene end by 6 bases; junction bases not matched to a gene: 3. CDR3 residues: CASSSGTSGGANEQFF. The CDR3 nucleotides are TGTGCCAGCAGCTCCGGGACTAGCGGGGGGGCCAATGAGCAGTTCTTC. Full variable domain (remainder filled in from reference TRBV7-7 and TRBJ2-1): GAGVSQSPRYKVTKRGQDVTLRCDPISSHATLYWYQQALGQGPEFLTYFNYEAQPDKSGLPSDRFSAERPEGSISTLTIQRTEQRDSAMYRCASSSGTSGGANEQFFGPGTRLTVL.